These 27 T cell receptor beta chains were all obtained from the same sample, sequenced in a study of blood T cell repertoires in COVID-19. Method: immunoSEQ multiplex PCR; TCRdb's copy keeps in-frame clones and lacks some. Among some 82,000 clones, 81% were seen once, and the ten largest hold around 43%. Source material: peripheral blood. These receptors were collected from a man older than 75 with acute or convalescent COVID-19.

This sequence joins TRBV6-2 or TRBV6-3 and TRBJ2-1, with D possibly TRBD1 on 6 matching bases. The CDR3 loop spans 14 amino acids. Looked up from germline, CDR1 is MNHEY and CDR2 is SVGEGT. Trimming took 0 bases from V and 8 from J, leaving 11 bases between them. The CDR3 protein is CASSYSGRTDEQFF. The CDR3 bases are TGTGCCAGCAGTTACTCGGGGCGGACAGATGAGCAGTTCTTC.

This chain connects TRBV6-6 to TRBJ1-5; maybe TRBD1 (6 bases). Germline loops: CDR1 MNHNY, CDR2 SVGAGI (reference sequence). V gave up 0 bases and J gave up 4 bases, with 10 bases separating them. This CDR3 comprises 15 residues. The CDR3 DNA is TGTGCCAGCAGTTACTCTCAGGGGTGGAATCAGCCCCAGCATTTT. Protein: CASSYSQGWNQPQHF.

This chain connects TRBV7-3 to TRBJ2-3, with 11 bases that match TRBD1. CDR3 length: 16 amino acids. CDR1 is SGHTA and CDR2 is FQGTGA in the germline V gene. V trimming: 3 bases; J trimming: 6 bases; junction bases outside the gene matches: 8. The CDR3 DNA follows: TGTGCCAGCAGCTTCTCGGGACAGGGGGGTGTGGATACGCAGTATTTT. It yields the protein CASSFSGQGGVDTQYF.

The CDR3 loop is CASSWSGTKTEAFF. CDR3 DNA sequence: TGTGCCAGCAGCTGGTCCGGGACTAAAACTGAAGCTTTCTTT. The chain combines TRBV5-4 with TRBJ1-1; the D gene is possibly TRBD1 (5 bases). V dropped 3 bases and J dropped 5 bases, with 14 bases sitting between them. In germline, CDR1 is SGHNT, CDR2 YYREEE (reference sequence). This CDR3 region has 14 residues.

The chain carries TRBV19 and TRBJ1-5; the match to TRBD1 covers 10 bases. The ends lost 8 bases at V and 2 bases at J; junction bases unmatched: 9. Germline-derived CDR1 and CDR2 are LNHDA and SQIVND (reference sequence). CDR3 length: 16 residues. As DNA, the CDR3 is TGTGCCAGTTCGGACAGGGGGAGGAGTGGCAATCAGCCCCAGCATTTT. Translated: CASSDRGRSGNQPQHF.

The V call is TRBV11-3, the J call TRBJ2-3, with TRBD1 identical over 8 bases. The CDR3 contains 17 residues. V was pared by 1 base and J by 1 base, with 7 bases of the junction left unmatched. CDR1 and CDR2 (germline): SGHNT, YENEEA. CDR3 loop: CASSLGRTGLGTDTQYF. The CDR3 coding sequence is TGTGCCAGCAGCTTAGGCCGGACAGGGTTGGGCACAGATACGCAGTATTTT. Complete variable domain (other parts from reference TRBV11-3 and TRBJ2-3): EAGVVQSPRYKIIEKKQPVAFWCNPISGHNTLYWYLQNLGQGPELLIRYENEEAVDDSQLPKDRFSAERLKGVDSTLKIQPAELGDSAVYLCASSLGRTGLGTDTQYFGPGTRLTVL.

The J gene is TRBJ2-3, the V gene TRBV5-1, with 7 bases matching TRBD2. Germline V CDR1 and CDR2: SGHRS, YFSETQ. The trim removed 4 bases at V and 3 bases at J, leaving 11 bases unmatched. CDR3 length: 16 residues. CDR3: CASSQGTNQATDTQYF. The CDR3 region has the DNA TGCGCCAGCAGCCAAGGGACTAATCAGGCAACAGATACGCAGTATTTT.

CDR3 sequence reads: CASSSQPGQLNTGELFF. The CDR3 bases are TGTGCCAGCAGCTCCCAGCCGGGACAGCTGAACACCGGGGAGCTGTTTTTT. The V and J genes are TRBV7-3 and TRBJ2-2, with 7 positions matching TRBD1. There are 17 residues in the CDR3. The V gene's germline CDR1 is SGHTA and CDR2 FQGTGA. V was clipped by 4 bases and J by 1 base; unmatched bases: 9.

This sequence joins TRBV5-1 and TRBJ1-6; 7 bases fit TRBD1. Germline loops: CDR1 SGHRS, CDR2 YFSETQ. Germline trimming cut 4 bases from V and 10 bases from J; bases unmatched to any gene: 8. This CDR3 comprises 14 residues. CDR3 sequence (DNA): TGCGCCAGCAGCACAGGACAGGTCGACTCACCCCTCCACTTT. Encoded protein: CASSTGQVDSPLHF.

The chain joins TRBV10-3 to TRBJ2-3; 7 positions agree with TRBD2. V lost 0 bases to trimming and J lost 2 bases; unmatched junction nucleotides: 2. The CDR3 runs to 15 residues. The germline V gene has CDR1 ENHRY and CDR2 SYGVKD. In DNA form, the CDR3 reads TGTGCCATCAGTGAGTCCGGGGGGAACACAGATACGCAGTATTTT. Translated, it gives CAISESGGNTDTQYF.

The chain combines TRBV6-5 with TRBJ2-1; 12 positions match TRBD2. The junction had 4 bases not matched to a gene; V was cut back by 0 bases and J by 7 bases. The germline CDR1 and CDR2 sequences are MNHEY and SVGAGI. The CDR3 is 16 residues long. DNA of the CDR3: TGTGCCAGCAGTTACTCGACTAGCGGGAGTAGGAATGAGCAGTTCTTC. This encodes CASSYSTSGSRNEQFF.

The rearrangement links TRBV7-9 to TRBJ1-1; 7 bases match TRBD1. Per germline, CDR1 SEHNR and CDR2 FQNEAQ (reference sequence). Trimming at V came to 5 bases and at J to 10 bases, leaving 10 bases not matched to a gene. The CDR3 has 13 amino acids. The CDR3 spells CASSPRGTDGAFF. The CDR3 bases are TGTGCCAGCAGCCCTAGAGGGACAGACGGAGCTTTCTTT.

The DNA for the CDR3 is TGTGCCAGCTCACCCCGGACAGGGAGCTTTAATGAAAAACTGTTTTTT. Residues: CASSPRTGSFNEKLFF. This rearrangement joins TRBV18 to TRBJ1-4, with 8 bases lining up with TRBD1. The junction had 7 bases not matched to a gene; V was cut back by 3 bases and J by 4 bases. CDR3 length: 16 residues. Per the germline V gene, CDR1 is KGHSH and CDR2 is LQKENI.

DNA of the CDR3: TGTGCCAGTAGTCCCTGGACAGGGTCCAACACCGGGGAGCTGTTTTTT. Translation: CASSPWTGSNTGELFF. The chain employs TRBV19 and TRBJ2-2; 8 nucleotides agree with TRBD1. The CDR3 is 16 amino acids. The germline V gene encodes CDR1 LNHDA and CDR2 SQIVND (reference sequence). J gave up 2 bases and V 5 bases, and 7 bases lay outside the gene matches.

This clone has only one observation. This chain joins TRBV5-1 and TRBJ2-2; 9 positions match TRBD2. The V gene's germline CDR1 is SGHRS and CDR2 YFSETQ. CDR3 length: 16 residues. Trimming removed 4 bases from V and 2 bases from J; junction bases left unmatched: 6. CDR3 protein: CASSVPSGANTGELFF. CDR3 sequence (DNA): TGCGCCAGCAGCGTCCCTAGCGGGGCAAACACCGGGGAGCTGTTTTTT.

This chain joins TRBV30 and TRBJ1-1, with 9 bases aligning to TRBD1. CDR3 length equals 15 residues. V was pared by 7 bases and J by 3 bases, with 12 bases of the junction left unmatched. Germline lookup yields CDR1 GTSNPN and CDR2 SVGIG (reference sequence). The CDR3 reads CASTGGGTLDTEAFF. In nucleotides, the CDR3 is TGTGCCTCTACAGGGGGCGGCACATTGGACACTGAAGCTTTCTTT.

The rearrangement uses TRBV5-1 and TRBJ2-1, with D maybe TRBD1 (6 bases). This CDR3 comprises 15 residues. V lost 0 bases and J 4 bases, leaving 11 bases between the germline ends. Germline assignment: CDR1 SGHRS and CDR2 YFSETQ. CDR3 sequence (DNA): TGCGCCAGCAGCTTGGCAGGGGAAGGTTACAATGAGCAGTTCTTC. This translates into CASSLAGEGYNEQFF.

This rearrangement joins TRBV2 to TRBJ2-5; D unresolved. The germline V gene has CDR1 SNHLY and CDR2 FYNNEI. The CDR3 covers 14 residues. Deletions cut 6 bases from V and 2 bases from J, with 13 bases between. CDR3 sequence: CASRPRQVQETQYF. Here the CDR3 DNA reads TGTGCCAGCAGACCCCGGCAGGTACAAGAGACCCAGTACTTC.

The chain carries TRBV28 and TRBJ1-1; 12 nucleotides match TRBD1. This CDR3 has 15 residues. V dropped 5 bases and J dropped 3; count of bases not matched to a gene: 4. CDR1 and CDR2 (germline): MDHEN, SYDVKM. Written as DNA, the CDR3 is TGTGCCAGCAGTGGAAGGGACAGGGGGCACACTGAAGCTTTCTTT. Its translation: CASSGRDRGHTEAFF. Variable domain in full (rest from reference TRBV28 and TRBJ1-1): DVKVTQSSRYLVKRTGEKVFLECVQDMDHENMFWYRQDPGLGLRLIYFSYDVKMKEKGDIPEGYSVSREKKERFSLILESASTNQTSMYLCASSGRDRGHTEAFFGQGTRLTVV.

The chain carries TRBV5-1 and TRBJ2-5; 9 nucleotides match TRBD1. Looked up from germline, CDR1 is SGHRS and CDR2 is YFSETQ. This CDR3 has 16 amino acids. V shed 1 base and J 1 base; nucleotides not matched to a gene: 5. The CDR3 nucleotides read TGCGCCAGCAGCTTGCTGGGACAGGGTGTCCAAGAGACCCAGTACTTC. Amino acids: CASSLLGQGVQETQYF.

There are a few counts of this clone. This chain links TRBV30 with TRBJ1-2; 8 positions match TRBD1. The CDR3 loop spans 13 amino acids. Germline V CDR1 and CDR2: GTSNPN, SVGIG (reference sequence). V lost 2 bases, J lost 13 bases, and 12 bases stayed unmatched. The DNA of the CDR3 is TGTGCCTGGAGTACCTCGACAGGGGCGACAACCACCTTC. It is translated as CAWSTSTGATTTF.

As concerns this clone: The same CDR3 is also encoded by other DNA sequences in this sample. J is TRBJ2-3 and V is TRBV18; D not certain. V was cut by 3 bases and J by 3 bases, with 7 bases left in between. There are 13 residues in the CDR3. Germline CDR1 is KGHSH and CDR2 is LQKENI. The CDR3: CASSPPGTDTQYF. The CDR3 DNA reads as TGTGCCAGCTCACCGCCCGGGACAGATACGCAGTATTTT.

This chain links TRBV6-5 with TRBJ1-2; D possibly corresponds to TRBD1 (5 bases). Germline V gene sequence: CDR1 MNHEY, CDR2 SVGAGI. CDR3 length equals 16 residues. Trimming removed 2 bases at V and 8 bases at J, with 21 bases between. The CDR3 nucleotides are TGTGCCAGCAGTTACCACGCGGAATCAGGGTGGCGGGGCTACACCTTC. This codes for CASSYHAESGWRGYTF.

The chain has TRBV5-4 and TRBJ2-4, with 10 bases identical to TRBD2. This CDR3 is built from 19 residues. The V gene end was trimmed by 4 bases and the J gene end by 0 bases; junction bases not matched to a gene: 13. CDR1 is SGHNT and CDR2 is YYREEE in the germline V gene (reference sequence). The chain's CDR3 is CASSGGVSGRDIAKNIQYF. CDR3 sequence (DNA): TGTGCCAGCAGCGGAGGTGTGAGCGGGAGGGATATAGCCAAAAACATTCAGTACTTC.

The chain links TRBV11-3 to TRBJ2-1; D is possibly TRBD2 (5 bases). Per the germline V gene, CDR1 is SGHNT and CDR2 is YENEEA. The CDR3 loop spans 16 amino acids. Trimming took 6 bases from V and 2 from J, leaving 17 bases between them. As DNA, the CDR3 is TGTGCCAGCAGTTCCTGGAGGAATAGCGCCTACAATGAGCAGTTCTTC. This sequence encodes CASSSWRNSAYNEQFF.

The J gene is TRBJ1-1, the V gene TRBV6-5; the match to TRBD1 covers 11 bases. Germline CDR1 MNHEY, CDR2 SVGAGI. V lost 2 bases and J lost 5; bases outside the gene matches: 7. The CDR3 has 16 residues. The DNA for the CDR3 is TGTGCCAGCAGTTACACTGGACAGGGGGCGAATACTGAAGCTTTCTTT. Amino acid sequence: CASSYTGQGANTEAFF.

The chain's CDR3 is CASSPTSQGDGYTF. CDR3 DNA: TGTGCCAGCTCACCAACAAGCCAGGGTGATGGCTACACCTTC. The rearrangement uses TRBV18 and TRBJ1-2, with D possibly being TRBD1 (5 bases). The CDR3 is made up of 14 amino acids. Trimming pared 2 bases from V and 6 bases from J, leaving 13 bases between. CDR1 and CDR2 (germline): KGHSH, LQKENI.